This T cell receptor (beta chain) derives from a study of OX40 agonist ivuxolimab in advanced cancers. Whole-study context: The drug used for patients, ivuxolimab, was an agonistic anti-OX40 (CD134) antibody. The study gave patients intravenous ivuxolimab at 0.01 to 10 mg/kg every 2 weeks. The eligibility criteria allowed prior anti-PD-1, anti-PD-L1 or anti-CTLA-4 therapy, and around 40% had some. Two cutaneous melanoma patients and one hepatocellular carcinoma patient, three in all, had partial responses.

This CDR3 is 16 amino acids long. Looked up from germline, CDR1 is SGHTA and CDR2 is FQGNSA. Trimming took 2 bases from V and 3 from J; bases not matched to a gene: 10. Sequencing used immunoSEQ multiplex PCR; TCRdb keeps in-frame clones, though not all of them. In the table there are approximately 12,000 clones, roughly 90% of which are singletons. The sequence derives from an adult with an advanced solid tumor such as melanoma, head and neck, liver or kidney cancer. The sample in question was CD4+ or CD8+ T cells sorted from blood, obtained in a trial of the OX40 agonist ivuxolimab. This sequence joins TRBV7-2 and TRBJ2-7; 7 nucleotides align to TRBD2. The CDR3 coding sequence is TGTGCCAGCAGCTTACCCCTGGGGCTAGCGGTCTACGAGCAGTACTTC. Translating it yields CASSLPLGLAVYEQYF.